What follows are 5 T cell receptor beta chains derived from one specimen sequenced in a study of blood T cell repertoires in COVID-19. TCRdb keeps only in-frame clones here, not all; method: immunoSEQ multiplex PCR. The sample lists 60,000 to 75,000 clones; about 88% were seen once. Material for sequencing was peripheral blood. These receptors were collected from a human donor in a cohort sampled during active COVID-19.

The J gene is TRBJ2-5, the V gene TRBV3-1 (or the pseudogene TRBV3-2), with 10 positions matching TRBD1. Germline CDR1 is LGHDT and CDR2 is YNNKEL (reference sequence). The ends lost 0 bases at V and 1 base at J; junction bases unmatched: 2. The CDR3 is 16 amino acids. DNA for the CDR3: TGTGCCAGCAGCCAAGATAGGACAGGGGGCCAAGAGACCCAGTACTTC. Its translation: CASSQDRTGGQETQYF.

V usage is TRBV12-3 or TRBV12-4 and J usage is TRBJ2-7, with a weak D call TRBD2 (6 bases). Trimming cost V 8 bases and J 3 bases, with 14 bases left between them. CDR3 length: 13 amino acids. Here the CDR3 DNA reads TGTGCCAGCCAGCGGGCGGGTGGCTACGAGCAGTACTTC. This codes for CASQRAGGYEQYF.

The chain couples TRBV19 to TRBJ1-2; 10 bases map to TRBD1. The CDR3 covers 19 residues. V lost 5 bases, J lost 6 bases, and 21 bases stayed unmatched. Germline-derived CDR1 and CDR2 are LNHDA and SQIVND (reference sequence). CDR3 residues: CASSLFGLAPGQGFDGYTF. The DNA for the CDR3 is TGTGCCAGTAGTCTATTTGGTCTTGCCCCGGGACAGGGGTTCGATGGCTACACCTTC.

The V and J genes are TRBV5-1 and TRBJ2-1; D gene unclear. With 4 bases removed from V and 6 bases from J, the gap between germline ends came to 11 bases. Germline CDR1 and CDR2: SGHRS and YFSETQ. The CDR3 is 13 residues long. CDR3 protein: CASSPIEVNEQFF. CDR3 nucleotide sequence: TGCGCCAGCAGCCCGATAGAGGTCAATGAGCAGTTCTTC.

The rearrangement joins TRBV10-3 to TRBJ1-2, with D possibly being TRBD1 (5 bases). This CDR3 has 12 residues. Germline loops: CDR1 ENHRY, CDR2 SYGVKD. The V and J ends lost 2 bases and 5 bases respectively, with 6 bases between them. The CDR3 region has the DNA TGTGCCATCAGTGAGCCAGGGTATGGCTACACCTTC. Encoded protein: CAISEPGYGYTF.